Listed here is a single T cell receptor beta chain. Antigen unknown. This entry is derived from a study of a mutant IDH1 vaccine in newly diagnosed glioma. V was shortened by 0 bases and J by 7 bases, with 6 bases between the two germline ends. Germline V gene sequence: CDR1 MNHEY, CDR2 SVGAGI. The CDR3 runs 13 residues. Profiling relied on immunoSEQ multiplex PCR, and the TCRdb table lists in-frame clones only, not all of them. Among more than 35,000 clones listed, 81% were seen once. Time point given: week 35, safety follow-up. Vaccination used 300 ug of mutant IDH1 20-mer peptide per dose, with topical imiquimod.

The specimen was PBMCs, collected from a glioma patient whose treatment included an IDH1 peptide vaccine. The V call is TRBV6-5, the J call TRBJ2-2; no firm D call. The source is a woman aged 40 to 50 with glioma. Some clones in this sample may be carry-over from other donors' samples. In DNA, the CDR3 is TGTGCCAGCAGTTACTCGTATGGCGGGGAGCTGTTTTTT. Amino acids: CASSYSYGGELFF.